These 10 T cell receptor beta chains share one sample of origin, sequenced in a study of PD-L1 blockade in urothelial cancer. Assay: immunoSEQ multiplex PCR; the TCRdb copy retains only in-frame clones and omits some. The sample holds 15,000 to 20,000 clones; approximately 82% are singletons and the top ten take about 1.8%. As for time point: peripheral blood 6 weeks after treatment start. Sequenced material: PBMCs, taken around atezolizumab (anti-PD-L1) treatment. These receptors were obtained from a man aged 50 to 60 with urothelial cancer.

The V and J genes are TRBV19 and TRBJ2-5; 9 bases are shared with TRBD1. This CDR3 spans 14 amino acids. CDR1 LNHDA and CDR2 SQIVND come from the germline V gene (reference sequence). Trimming took 6 bases from V and 5 from J; bases not matched to a gene: 7. This chain's CDR3 is CASRQTGGRETQYF. CDR3 bases: TGTGCCAGTAGACAGACAGGGGGTAGGGAGACCCAGTACTTC. The variable domain in full, completed from reference TRBV19 and TRBJ2-5, reads DGGITQSPKYLFRKEGQNVTLSCEQNLNHDAMYWYRQDPGQGLRLIYYSQIVNDFQKGDIAEGYSVSREKKESFPLTVTSAQKNPTAFYLCASRQTGGRETQYFGPGTRLLVL.

This clone was recorded once. This rearrangement joins TRBV15 to TRBJ1-3; no clear D gene. Germline V gives CDR1 LNHNV, CDR2 YYDKDF (reference sequence). CDR3 length: 14 amino acids. V lost 8 bases, J lost 0 bases, and 11 bases lay in between. The CDR3 coding sequence is TGTGCCACCCAGAGGCGTACCTCTGGAAACACCATATATTTT. Amino acid sequence: CATQRRTSGNTIYF.

This chain joins TRBV5-1 and TRBJ2-3; D call uncertain. CDR3 size: 12 residues. In germline, CDR1 is SGHRS, CDR2 YFSETQ. V lost 5 bases, J lost 0 bases, and 4 bases lay in between. The CDR3 is CASRSSTDTQYF. CDR3 nucleotide sequence: TGCGCCAGCAGATCTAGCACAGATACGCAGTATTTT.

The rearrangement joins TRBV6-5 to TRBJ1-2; D is ambiguous. The germline gives CDR1 MNHEY, CDR2 SVGAGI. V was pared by 2 bases and J by 5 bases, with 12 bases between. This CDR3 region has 14 residues. The CDR3 reads CASSYEDSGYGYTF. The CDR3 coding sequence is TGTGCCAGCAGTTACGAGGATTCTGGGTATGGCTACACCTTC.

The DNA for the CDR3 is TGCAGCGTTGACACCGCCTTTAGCGGGAGCGGATCAGATACGCAGTATTTT. Its translation: CSVDTAFSGSGSDTQYF. This rearrangement joins TRBV29-1 to TRBJ2-3; TRBD2 agrees at 9 bases. With 3 bases clipped from V and 4 bases from J, the junction kept 14 bases outside the gene matches. CDR1 is SQVTM and CDR2 is ANQGSEA in the germline V gene. The CDR3 has 17 residues.

V and J are TRBV29-1 and TRBJ2-3; the match to TRBD1 covers 7 bases. CDR3 size: 13 residues. V gave up 7 bases and J gave up 1 base; unmatched junction bases: 5. The V gene's germline CDR1 is SQVTM and CDR2 ANQGSEA. The CDR3 DNA is TGCAGCGGACGACAGGGTGGCACAGATACGCAGTATTTT. Its protein is CSGRQGGTDTQYF.

The rearrangement joins TRBV28 to TRBJ2-3; TRBD2 matches at 8 bases. CDR3 length equals 15 residues. The V gene's germline CDR1 is MDHEN and CDR2 SYDVKM. With 8 bases clipped from V and 0 bases from J, the junction kept 7 bases outside the gene matches. The CDR3 reads CASAGGHPSTDTQYF. The CDR3 coding sequence is TGTGCCAGCGCGGGGGGCCACCCGAGCACAGATACGCAGTATTTT.

This clone is categorized as large. Here the CDR3 DNA reads TGCGCCAGCAGCTTGTCGGGGAGCGACACTGAAGCTTTCTTT. It translates to CASSLSGSDTEAFF. The chain is built from TRBV5-1 and TRBJ1-1, with unresolved D. From germline, CDR1 is SGHRS and CDR2 YFSETQ. The CDR3 sequence is 14 residues long. V was cut by 1 base and J by 3 bases, with 10 bases left in between.

The V call is TRBV2, the J call TRBJ2-7; 11 bases map to TRBD2. CDR3 length: 17 residues. The junction had 13 bases not matched to a gene; V was cut back by 5 bases and J by 4 bases. Per germline, CDR1 SNHLY and CDR2 FYNNEI. CDR3 region: CASSTGLAEVRSYEQYF. The CDR3 DNA sequence: TGTGCCAGCAGTACGGGACTAGCGGAGGTTAGGTCTTACGAGCAGTACTTC.

The CDR3 sequence is CASAPDRLNTEAFF. The CDR3 DNA reads as TGTGCCAGCGCTCCCGACAGACTGAACACTGAAGCTTTCTTT. The chain couples TRBV6-1 to TRBJ1-1; a weak D match, TRBD1 (5 bases). Trimming cost V 8 bases and J 0 bases, with 13 bases left between them. CDR3 length: 14 amino acids. Germline assignment: CDR1 MNHNS and CDR2 SASEGT.